What follows are 28 T cell receptor beta chains derived from one specimen sequenced in a study of T cell repertoires in cytomegalovirus infection. One entry per CDR3 protein results from TCRdb running MiXCR on the reads. Among nearly 450,000 distinct CDR3 sequences listed, under 40% were seen once. The sequenced material came from PBMCs. These receptors were obtained from a human donor in good health (CMV status not recorded). Some clones in this sample may be carry-over from other donors' samples.

This clonotype was picked up a small number of times. The chain recombines TRBV28 with TRBJ1-2, with TRBD1 as a possible D gene (6 bases). CDR1 is MDHEN and CDR2 is SYDVKM in the germline V gene. The CDR3 contains 13 residues. V lost 5 bases and J lost 6, with 13 bases in between. CDR3 nucleotides: TGTGCCAGCAGTCCCCAGGGGTCTGATGGCTACACCTTC. Amino acids: CASSPQGSDGYTF.

The chain uses TRBV7-3 and TRBJ2-5, with 11 bases identical to TRBD2. CDR3 size: 15 residues. The ends lost 5 bases at V and 5 bases at J; junction bases unmatched: 7. Per germline, CDR1 SGHTA and CDR2 FQGTGA. The CDR3 nucleotides read TGTGCCAGCAGCCCGCTAGCGGGGGGCAGGGAGACCCAGTACTTC. Its protein product is CASSPLAGGRETQYF.

This clonotype was detected many times. The chain employs TRBV7-8 and TRBJ2-7; 9 bases map to TRBD1. Per the germline V gene, CDR1 is SGHVS and CDR2 is FQNEAQ. The CDR3 is 14 residues long. J gave up 1 base and V 3 bases, and 1 base lay outside the gene matches. CDR3: CASSFGTGSYEQYF. CDR3 DNA: TGTGCCAGCAGCTTTGGGACAGGGTCCTACGAGCAGTACTTC.

This clonotype was found a few times. The J gene is TRBJ2-6, the V gene TRBV28, with D possibly being TRBD1 (5 bases). The CDR3 is 16 amino acids. Trimming took off 8 bases at V and 1 base at J, with 15 bases between the two ends. Germline-derived CDR1 and CDR2 are MDHEN and SYDVKM. CDR3 coding DNA: TGTGCCAGCTCGAGAATTAAGGGGTCTGGGGCCAACGTCCTGACTTTC. Translation: CASSRIKGSGANVLTF.

The rearrangement uses TRBV19 and TRBJ1-5; a weak D match, TRBD1 (6 bases). Germline CDR1 is LNHDA and CDR2 is SQIVND (reference sequence). The CDR3 contains 13 residues. V was trimmed by 10 bases and J by 5 bases, leaving 15 bases between them. CDR3 DNA: TGTGCCACCAGCTGGGACACCTATCAGCCCCAGCATTTT. Residues: CATSWDTYQPQHF.

There are a few counts of this clonotype. The chain has TRBV7-9 and TRBJ2-2; 11 bases map to TRBD2. J gave up 5 bases and V 5 bases, and 10 bases lay outside the gene matches. The CDR3 loop spans 17 amino acids. CDR1 is SEHNR and CDR2 is FQNEAQ in the germline V gene (reference sequence). The DNA of the CDR3 is TGTGCCAGCAGCCCCTTAGCGGGGGGGCGAAAAACCGGGGAGCTGTTTTTT. It specifies CASSPLAGGRKTGELFF. The full variable domain, in which reference TRBV7-9 and TRBJ2-2 provide the parts outside the CDR3, is DTGVSQNPRHKITKRGQNVTFRCDPISEHNRLYWYRQTLGQGPEFLTYFQNEAQLEKSRLLSDRFSAERPKGSFSTLEIQRTEQGDSAMYLCASSPLAGGRKTGELFFGEGSRLTVL.

The chain recombines TRBV4-1 with TRBJ2-5; a possible D gene is TRBD1 (5 bases). Deletions cut 1 base from V and 3 bases from J, with 12 bases between. Germline lookup yields CDR1 MGHRA and CDR2 YSYEKL. The CDR3 has 15 amino acids. CDR3 region: CASSQVSSGKETQYF. CDR3 bases: TGCGCCAGCAGCCAAGTTAGTTCAGGGAAAGAGACCCAGTACTTC.

The chain has TRBV20-1 and TRBJ1-5; no reliable D call. The CDR3 is 16 residues long. Germline CDR1 DFQATT, CDR2 SNEGSKA (reference sequence). V was clipped by 0 bases and J by 2 bases, with 14 bases between them. CDR3 region: CSARDLVGSGNQPQHF. CDR3 nucleotides: TGCAGTGCTAGAGATTTGGTAGGCTCGGGCAATCAGCCCCAGCATTTT.

This clonotype was observed a few times. The chain links TRBV15 to TRBJ2-7, with 7 bases that match TRBD1. V dropped 4 bases and J dropped 6; count of bases not matched to a gene: 9. Germline loops: CDR1 LNHNV, CDR2 YYDKDF (reference sequence). The CDR3 covers 14 residues. In DNA form, the CDR3 reads TGTGCCACCAGCACCGACAGGGAATCCCTCGAGCAGTACTTC. Protein: CATSTDRESLEQYF.

This clonotype was seen many times. J is TRBJ1-1 and V is TRBV6-1; D is unresolved. CDR3 length: 13 amino acids. CDR1 is MNHNS, CDR2 SASEGT, per germline. V was clipped by 4 bases and J by 7 bases, with 13 bases between them. As DNA, the CDR3 is TGTGCCAGCAGTGCGGCAATAGGGAGTGAAGCTTTCTTT. It encodes CASSAAIGSEAFF.

The chain combines TRBV6-1 with TRBJ2-1; tentative D call: TRBD1 (6 bases). The CDR3 totals 13 residues. Trimming stripped 11 bases from V and 6 bases from J, with 17 bases between. CDR1 is MNHNS, CDR2 SASEGT, per germline. DNA of the CDR3: TGTGCCGGGGGCCAGGGGATTGGCAATGAGCAGTTCTTC. It encodes CAGGQGIGNEQFF.

This clonotype was seen only a few times. The rearrangement links TRBV10-1 to TRBJ2-7; D uncertain. This CDR3 has 13 residues. V lost 2 bases to trimming and J lost 3 bases, with 8 bases between them. CDR1 and CDR2 from the germline V gene are WNHNN and SYGVQD (reference sequence). CDR3 region: CASSEHGNYEQYF. DNA of the CDR3: TGCGCCAGCAGTGAGCATGGGAACTACGAGCAGTACTTC.

The rearrangement links TRBV5-6 to TRBJ1-2, with D hard to call. Germline V lookup: CDR1 SGHDT, CDR2 YYEEEE. The V end lost 4 bases, the J end lost 8 bases, and 24 bases lay between the germline ends. The CDR3 is 16 amino acids. Written as DNA, the CDR3 is TGTGCCAGCAGCCTGGTTGTCTCAAGGGAGGTTCACGGCTACACCTTC. Translation gives CASSLVVSREVHGYTF.

The table lists this clonotype with a few counts. The chain carries TRBV12-3 or TRBV12-4 and TRBJ1-5; D may be TRBD1 (5 bases). The CDR3 covers 15 residues. Trimming pared 3 bases from V and 1 base from J, leaving 10 bases between. Written as DNA, the CDR3 is TGTGCCAGCAGTTTTAAGTGGACAAGCAATCAGCCCCAGCATTTT. This codes for CASSFKWTSNQPQHF.

Of note for this clonotype: A much larger clone differs from this one at a single base, so this may be a read error. This chain uses TRBV15 with TRBJ1-2, with D possibly matching TRBD1 (5 bases). Trimming removed 1 base from V and 9 bases from J, with 12 bases in between. The V gene's germline CDR1 is LNHNV and CDR2 YYDKDF (reference sequence). The CDR3 sequence is 13 residues long. The CDR3 spells CATSRVGRDCYTF. The DNA of the CDR3 is TGTGCCACCAGCAGAGTAGGCAGGGATTGCTACACCTTC.

The genes are TRBV6-2 or TRBV6-3 and TRBJ1-6; D not resolved. This CDR3 is built from 14 residues. The germline V gene has CDR1 MNHEY and CDR2 SVGEGT. Trimming removed 4 bases at V and 7 bases at J, with 11 bases between. This CDR3 is CASSFNYKNSPLHF. In DNA form, the CDR3 reads TGTGCCAGCAGTTTCAATTACAAGAATTCACCCCTCCACTTT.

This clonotype has a single count. A read error may explain this, as a much larger clone is one base away. V gene TRBV7-8 combines with J gene TRBJ2-1, with 15 bases matching TRBD2. In germline, CDR1 is SGHVS, CDR2 FQNEAQ. CDR3 length: 16 amino acids. CDR3 sequence reads: CSSSIGLAGGDNEQFF. The CDR3, as DNA: TGTTCCAGCAGCATAGGACTAGCGGGGGGGGACAATGAGCAGTTCTTC.

In the case of this clonotype: A much larger clone lies a single base off, so this may be a read error. The conserved closing phenylalanine or tryptophan is absent in this CDR3, likely reflecting a read error. V and J are TRBV11-2 and TRBJ1-2, with 8 bases aligning to TRBD1. The CDR3 covers 13 residues. V dropped 5 bases and J dropped 6; count of bases not matched to a gene: 5. Germline V CDR1 and CDR2: SGHAT, FQNNGV. The CDR3 sequence: CASSPDRGHGYTL. CDR3 nucleotides: TGTGCCAGCAGCCCTGACAGGGGCCATGGCTACACCTTA.

This clonotype was counted ten times or more. The chain recombines TRBV7-2 with TRBJ2-1, with 7 bases matching TRBD1. Germline values: CDR1 SGHTA, CDR2 FQGNSA. The J segment lost 3 bases and the V segment lost 5 bases, leaving 7 bases of the junction unmatched. The CDR3 extends over 15 amino acids. CDR3 nucleotides: TGTGCCAGCAGCCGTTTACAGGGGTTCTACAATGAGCAGTTCTTC. Protein: CASSRLQGFYNEQFF.

Many counts were recorded for this clonotype. This sequence joins TRBV7-2 and TRBJ1-2; 9 nucleotides match TRBD1. The germline gives CDR1 SGHTA, CDR2 FQGNSA. CDR3 length: 15 residues. After removal of 5 bases from V and 2 bases from J, the junction contained 6 bases not matched to a gene. The CDR3: CASSDTGGANYGYTF. CDR3 bases: TGTGCCAGCAGCGACACAGGGGGCGCGAACTATGGCTACACCTTC.

This clonotype was seen only a few times. The genes are TRBV18 and TRBJ1-5; no clear D. Per germline, CDR1 KGHSH and CDR2 LQKENI. The CDR3 loop spans 17 amino acids. The V end was cut by 2 bases, the J end by 1 base, with 15 bases between. CDR3 DNA: TGTGCCAGCTCACCAGGGGTGGGAAGTCAGAGCAATCAGCCCCAGCATTTT. Protein product: CASSPGVGSQSNQPQHF. The full variable domain, its missing parts supplied by reference TRBV18 and TRBJ1-5, is NAGVMQNPRHLVRRRGQEARLRCSPMKGHSHVYWYRQLPEEGLKFMVYLQKENIIDESGMPKERFSAEFPKEGPSILRIQQVVRGDSAAYFCASSPGVGSQSNQPQHFGDGTRLSIL.

The rearrangement uses TRBV7-8 and TRBJ1-5; TRBD1 aligns across 7 bases. The CDR3 sequence is 16 residues long. Germline CDR1 reads SGHVS; CDR2 reads FQNEAQ. Trimming cost V 6 bases and J 5 bases; bases outside gene matches: 13. CDR3 bases: TGTGCCAGCAGTCCTACGACAGGGCGGGGGGATCAGCCCCAGCATTTT. It translates to CASSPTTGRGDQPQHF.

This clonotype was picked up a small number of times. This chain uses TRBV7-2 with TRBJ2-1, with D possibly matching TRBD1 (6 bases). The CDR3 is made up of 15 amino acids. V lost 0 bases, J lost 7 bases, and 13 bases lay in between. The germline V gene encodes CDR1 SGHTA and CDR2 FQGNSA. CDR3 in DNA: TGTGCCAGCAGCTTAGCAGATAGGGGGTTGAATGAGCAGTTCTTC. Translated: CASSLADRGLNEQFF.

The chain combines TRBV27 with TRBJ2-2, with a weak D call TRBD2 (5 bases). The germline CDR1 and CDR2 sequences are MNHEY and SMNVEV (reference sequence). The CDR3 has 16 amino acids. Trimming removed 3 bases at V and 5 bases at J, with 16 bases between. CDR3 nucleotides: TGTGCCAGCAGTTTCTCGGCGAGGGCTCGGACCGGGGAGCTGTTTTTT. Its protein is CASSFSARARTGELFF.

This chain links TRBV12-3 or TRBV12-4 with TRBJ2-5, with unresolved D. This CDR3 is 13 amino acids long. V gave up 3 bases and J gave up 4 bases, with 9 bases separating them. Here the CDR3 reads CASSFGLLETQYF. Written as DNA, the CDR3 is TGTGCCAGCAGTTTCGGTTTACTAGAGACCCAGTACTTC.

This clonotype was detected a few times. The rearrangement uses TRBV4-2 and TRBJ1-6; 7 bases map to TRBD1. V shed 2 bases, J shed 8 bases, and the junction held 6 bases outside the gene matches. Per the germline V gene, CDR1 is LGHNA and CDR2 is YNFKEQ. CDR3 length: 15 residues. The CDR3 reads CASSQKQGVDSPLHF. DNA for the CDR3: TGTGCCAGCAGCCAAAAGCAGGGGGTCGATTCACCCCTCCACTTT.

This clonotype was detected ten times or more. The V and J genes are TRBV7-8 and TRBJ1-2, with D maybe TRBD1 (5 bases). Trimming took off 0 bases at V and 0 bases at J, with 8 bases between the two ends. Germline V gives CDR1 SGHVS, CDR2 FQNEAQ. The CDR3 covers 15 residues. In DNA form, the CDR3 reads TGTGCCAGCAGCTTAGCAGGGGATGCTAACTATGGCTACACCTTC. This encodes CASSLAGDANYGYTF.

Regarding this clonotype: The CDR3 carries no conserved terminal phenylalanine or tryptophan, so it likely arises from a read error. The chain recombines TRBV6-2 or TRBV6-3 with TRBJ1-2, with 9 bases aligning to TRBD1. Germline V gives CDR1 MNHEY, CDR2 SVGEGT. This CDR3 spans 13 amino acids. CDR3 region: CVSSLDRGYGYTL. In DNA form, the CDR3 reads TGTGTCAGCAGTTTGGACAGGGGTTATGGCTACACCTTA.